Listed below are T cell receptor beta chains from one sample, sequenced in a study of blood T cell repertoires in COVID-19. The assay was immunoSEQ multiplex PCR, and TCRdb's table has in-frame clones only and misses some. Here the sample spans around 400,000 clones, about 88% being singletons. The sample taken for sequencing was PBMCs or T cells enriched from blood (not recorded which). The receptors derive from a woman aged 18-35 years who had been exposed to COVID-19. CDR3s leave out the opening cysteine and the closing phenylalanine or tryptophan.

TRBV4-1,TRBJ2-1,ASSQLAGHEQF
TRBV19,TRBJ1-2,ASSPYLGDTYGYT
TRBV5-4,TRBJ1-2,ASSLDRVAYGYT
TRBV7-8,TRBJ1-6,ASSLVRQGLGDNSPLH
TRBV19,TRBJ1-5,ASSIAQYGNQPQH
TRBV28,TRBJ2-1,ASGTSGTSRYNEQF
TRBV7-9,TRBJ2-7,ASSLAVGEQY
TRBV6-5,TRBJ1-2,ASSPRRGPSYGYT
TRBV6-5,TRBJ2-3,ASSRVYFTDTQY
TRBV19,TRBJ1-2,ASSLGTGNLYGYT
TRBV12-5,TRBJ2-7,ASGLVQIAGDGGNEQY
TRBV15,TRBJ2-1,ATSNPGLASNEQF
TRBV7-2,TRBJ2-1,ASSFGVDEQF
TRBV10-3,TRBJ1-1,AAQGAMNTEAF
TRBV6-5,TRBJ2-5,ASSYFRQGQETQY
TRBV5-1,TRBJ2-7,ASSGGTLTQEQY
TRBV28,TRBJ1-5,ASRTGRRGGDQPQH
TRBV27,TRBJ2-1,ASSPTGTDYNEQF
TRBV3-1/TRBV3-2,TRBJ2-7,ASCPRGHHYEQY
TRBV2,TRBJ1-2,ASRRVTNSNYGYT
TRBV19,TRBJ1-3,ATQPIAGNTIY
TRBV6-2/TRBV6-3,TRBJ1-5,ASSYRASLKWMQGLNQPQH
TRBV9,TRBJ2-7,ASSGTEPYEQY
TRBV4-1,TRBJ2-1,ASSPGTSSYNEQF
TRBV4-1,TRBJ1-6,ASGGVNNSPLH
TRBV11-2,TRBJ2-1,ASTPGLAGRNEQF
TRBV5-1,TRBJ2-1,ASSPPGGIERNEQF
TRBV29-1,TRBJ2-7,SVGVIDEQY
TRBV28,TRBJ1-6,ASSLLVQSNSPLH
TRBV9,TRBJ2-5,ASSVAGQETQY
TRBV9,TRBJ1-4,ASSRDSTTNEKLF
TRBV3-1/TRBV3-2,TRBJ1-6,ASSQGGQGPSPLH
TRBV28,TRBJ2-1,ASSGKAGGPLYNEQF
TRBV7-9,TRBJ2-4,ASSPSTGEFLAKNIQY
TRBV5-1,TRBJ1-1,ASSWTANTEAF
TRBV27,TRBJ2-5,ASSFFAQY
TRBV4-2,TRBJ2-7,ASSQLAGPTSYEQY
TRBV24-1,TRBJ2-5,ATSGPAGGQETQY
TRBV13,TRBJ2-7,ASSLRGSFTYEQY
TRBV29-1,TRBJ1-1,SVEIQGSTEAF
TRBV5-6,TRBJ2-7,ASSNDRDHEQY
TRBV11-2,TRBJ1-1,ASSLTGNTEAF
TRBV7-2,TRBJ1-6,ASSLYLQGGSNRSPLH
TRBV5-1,TRBJ2-1,ASSLGGGPYNEQF
TRBV4-3,TRBJ2-1,ASSQDGEAFYNEQF
TRBV11-3,TRBJ2-3,ASSLVLGDTQY
TRBV7-9,TRBJ1-2,ASSESGFYGYT
TRBV11-2,TRBJ1-4,ASSLVNSGREKLF
TRBV3-1/TRBV3-2,TRBJ2-5,ASSHSSGIGTETQY
TRBV28,TRBJ2-5,ASGELEAQY
TRBV18,TRBJ2-1,ASSPPPWLDTYNEQF
TRBV5-5,TRBJ1-5,ASSQEGVSNQPQH
TRBV6-2/TRBV6-3,TRBJ2-7,ASSYSRTGGNEQY
TRBV5-4,TRBJ2-5,ASSLLKLAGVSETQY
TRBV14,TRBJ2-5,ASSWSTGQETQY
TRBV19,TRBJ1-5,ASSKQANQPQH
TRBV7-8,TRBJ2-3,ASSLVASGGIYTQY